The clone carrying this T cell receptor beta chain was counted at least ten times. This CDR3 comprises 14 residues. CDR1 is SGHDN and CDR2 is FVKESK in the germline V gene. V lost 4 bases and J 7 bases, leaving 16 bases between the germline ends. Each CDR3 protein is one row after TCRdb ran MiXCR on the 5' RACE reads. The sample lists roughly 230,000 distinct CDR3 sequences, 15% to 20% occurring once. The entry originates in a study of CD8 T cells in ankylosing spondylitis. The rearrangement joins TRBV14 to TRBJ1-1; tentatively, D is TRBD1 (5 bases). The receptor's source is a male donor with ankylosing spondylitis or in good health (not recorded which). Sequences were obtained from blood, either unsorted or a sorted T cell fraction (not recorded which). The CDR3 bases are TGTGCCAGCAGCCCCCGAACGGGACGTTTTGAAGCTTTCTTT. Residues: CASSPRTGRFEAFF.